This record covers a single T cell receptor beta chain. Its antigen is as yet unknown. Healthy bone marrow donors supplied every sample. Donors counted as nominally healthy when sampled, yet unrecorded immune exposures were likely. The sample is drawn from a study of cytomegalovirus exposure and HLA in healthy donors. Points from the study as a whole: The classifier reportedly diagnosed cytomegalovirus status with high sensitivity and specificity. For most TCR beta V segments, an earlier analysis put the productive rate at about 87% or about 30% of the time.

PCR was performed using 60 Vbeta and 13 Jbeta primers. Measured with immunoSEQ multiplex PCR; TCRdb has only the in-frame clones, and not every one. The data hold about 190,000 clones, with over 75% observed a single time. From germline, CDR1 is SGHDN and CDR2 FVKESK. This CDR3 region has 14 residues. V was pared by 8 bases and J by 4 bases, with 14 bases between. The receptor was isolated from a man younger than 30 in good health and CMV-seronegative. V and J are TRBV14 and TRBJ1-4; D is uncertain. Material: PBMCs. CDR3 residues: CASYRGRVNEKLFF. The CDR3 DNA follows: TGTGCCAGCTACCGTGGGAGGGTTAATGAAAAACTGTTTTTT. Using reference TRBV14 and TRBJ1-4 for the parts outside the CDR3, the full variable domain is EAGVTQFPSHSVIEKGQTVTLRCDPISGHDNLYWYRRVMGKEIKFLLHFVKESKQDESGMPNNRFLAERTGGTYSTLKVQPAELEDSGVYFCASYRGRVNEKLFFGSGTQLSVL.